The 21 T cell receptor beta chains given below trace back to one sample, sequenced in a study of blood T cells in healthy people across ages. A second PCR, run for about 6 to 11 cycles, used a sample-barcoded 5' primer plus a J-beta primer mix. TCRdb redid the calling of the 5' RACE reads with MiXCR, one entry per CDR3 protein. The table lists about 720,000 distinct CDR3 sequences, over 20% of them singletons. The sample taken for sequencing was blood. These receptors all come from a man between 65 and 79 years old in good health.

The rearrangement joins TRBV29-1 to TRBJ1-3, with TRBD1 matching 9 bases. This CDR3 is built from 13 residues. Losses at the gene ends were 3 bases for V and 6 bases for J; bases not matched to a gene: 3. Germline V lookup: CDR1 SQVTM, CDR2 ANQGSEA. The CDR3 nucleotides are TGCAGCGTTGAGACAGGGGGTTCAAACACCATATATTTT. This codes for CSVETGGSNTIYF.

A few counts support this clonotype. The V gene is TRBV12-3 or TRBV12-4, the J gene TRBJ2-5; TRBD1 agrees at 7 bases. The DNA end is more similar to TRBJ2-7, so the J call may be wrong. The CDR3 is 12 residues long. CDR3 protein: CASSFHRGEQYV. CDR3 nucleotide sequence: TGTGCCAGCAGTTTTCACAGGGGCGAGCAGTACGTC.

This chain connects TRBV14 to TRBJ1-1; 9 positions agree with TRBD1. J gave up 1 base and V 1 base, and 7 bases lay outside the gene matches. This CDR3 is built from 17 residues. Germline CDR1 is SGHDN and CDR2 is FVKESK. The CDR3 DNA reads TGTGCCAGCAGCCAAGTCCTGGGACAGGGTAAGAACACTGAAGCTTTCTTT. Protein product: CASSQVLGQGKNTEAFF.

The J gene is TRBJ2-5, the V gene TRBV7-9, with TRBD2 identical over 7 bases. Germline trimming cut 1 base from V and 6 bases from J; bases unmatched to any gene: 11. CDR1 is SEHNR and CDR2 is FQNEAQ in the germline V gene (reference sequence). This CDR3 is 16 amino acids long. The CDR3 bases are TGTGCCAGCAGCTTAGAGCCCCGAGCGGGGAGAAAGACCCAGTACTTC. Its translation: CASSLEPRAGRKTQYF.

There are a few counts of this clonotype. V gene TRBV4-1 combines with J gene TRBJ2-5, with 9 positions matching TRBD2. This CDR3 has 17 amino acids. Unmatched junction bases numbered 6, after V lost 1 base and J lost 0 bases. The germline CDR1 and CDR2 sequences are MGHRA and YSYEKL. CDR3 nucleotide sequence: TGCGCCAGCAGCCAAGGTAGCGGGGGATGGTACCAAGAGACCCAGTACTTC. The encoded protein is CASSQGSGGWYQETQYF.

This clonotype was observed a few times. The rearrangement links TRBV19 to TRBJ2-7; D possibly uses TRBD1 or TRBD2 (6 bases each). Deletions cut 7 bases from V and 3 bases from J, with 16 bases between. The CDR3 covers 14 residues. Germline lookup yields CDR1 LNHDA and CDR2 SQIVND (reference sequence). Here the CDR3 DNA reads TGTGCCAGTATTCGGGGGCCCTTAGGCTACGAGCAGTACGTC. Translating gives CASIRGPLGYEQYV.

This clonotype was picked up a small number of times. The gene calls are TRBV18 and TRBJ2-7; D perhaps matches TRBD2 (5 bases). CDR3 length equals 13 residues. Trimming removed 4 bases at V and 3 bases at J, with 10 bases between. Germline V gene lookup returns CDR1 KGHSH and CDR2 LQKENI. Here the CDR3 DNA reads TGTGCCAGCTCACTCCAGACTATCTACGAGCAGTACTTC. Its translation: CASSLQTIYEQYF.

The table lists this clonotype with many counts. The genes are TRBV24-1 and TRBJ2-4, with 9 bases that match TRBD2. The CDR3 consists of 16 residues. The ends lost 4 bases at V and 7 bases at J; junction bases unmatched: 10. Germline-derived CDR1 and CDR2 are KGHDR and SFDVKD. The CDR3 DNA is TGTGCCACCAGTGACCGGACTAGCGCTGAACGGAACATTCAGTACTTC. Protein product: CATSDRTSAERNIQYF.

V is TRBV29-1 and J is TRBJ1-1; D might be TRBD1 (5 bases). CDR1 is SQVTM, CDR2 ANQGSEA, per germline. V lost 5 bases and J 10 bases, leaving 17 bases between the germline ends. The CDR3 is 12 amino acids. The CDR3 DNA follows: TGCAGCGTTCTTCTTTCGGACAATGGAGCTTTCTTT. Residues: CSVLLSDNGAFF.

The CDR3 DNA sequence: TGTGCCAGCAGCCAAGAGAGGGAGTTCTATGGCTACACCTTC. Amino acid sequence: CASSQEREFYGYTF. The chain is built from TRBV3-1 and TRBJ1-2, with unresolved D. There are 14 residues in the CDR3. CDR1 LGHDT and CDR2 YNNKEL come from the germline V gene (reference sequence). The V end lost 0 bases, the J end lost 4 bases, and 9 bases lay between the germline ends.

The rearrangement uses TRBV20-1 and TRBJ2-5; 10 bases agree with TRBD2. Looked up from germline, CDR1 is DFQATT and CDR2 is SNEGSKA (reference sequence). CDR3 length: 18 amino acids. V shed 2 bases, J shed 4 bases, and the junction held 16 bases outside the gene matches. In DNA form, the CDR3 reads TGCAGTGCTAGACCAACCGCGGGACTAGCGAGAGTAAGAGAGACCCAGTACTTC. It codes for CSARPTAGLARVRETQYF.

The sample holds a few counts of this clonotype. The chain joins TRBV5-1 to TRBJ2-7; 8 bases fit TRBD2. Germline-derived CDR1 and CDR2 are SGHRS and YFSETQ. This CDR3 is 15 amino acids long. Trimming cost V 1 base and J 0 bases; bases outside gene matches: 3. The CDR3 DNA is TGCGCCAGCAGCTTGCCGGGGGGGCGCTCCTACGAGCAGTACTTC. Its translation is CASSLPGGRSYEQYF.

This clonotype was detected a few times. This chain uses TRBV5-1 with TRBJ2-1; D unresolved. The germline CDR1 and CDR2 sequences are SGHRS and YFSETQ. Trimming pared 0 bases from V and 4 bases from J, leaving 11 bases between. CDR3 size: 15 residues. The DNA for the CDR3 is TGCGCCAGCAGCTTGGACGGTCAGACTTACAATGAGCAGTTCTTC. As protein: CASSLDGQTYNEQFF.

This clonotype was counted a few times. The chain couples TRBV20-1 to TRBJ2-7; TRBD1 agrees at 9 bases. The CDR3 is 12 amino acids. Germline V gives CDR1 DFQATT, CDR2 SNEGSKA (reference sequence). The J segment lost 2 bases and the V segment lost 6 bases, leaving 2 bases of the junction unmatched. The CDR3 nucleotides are TGCAGTGCAGGGACAGGGACCTACGAGCAGTACGTC. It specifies CSAGTGTYEQYV.

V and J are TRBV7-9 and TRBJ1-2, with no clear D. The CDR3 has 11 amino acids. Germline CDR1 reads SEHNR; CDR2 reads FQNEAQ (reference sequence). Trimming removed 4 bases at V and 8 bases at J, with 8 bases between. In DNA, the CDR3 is TGTGCCAGCAGCTCAGGACTGGGCTACACCTTC. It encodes CASSSGLGYTF.

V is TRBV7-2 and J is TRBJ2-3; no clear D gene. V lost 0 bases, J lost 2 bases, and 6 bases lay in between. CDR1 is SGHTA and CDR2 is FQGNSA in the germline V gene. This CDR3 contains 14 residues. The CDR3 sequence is CASSLALNTDTQYF. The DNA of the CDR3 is TGTGCCAGCAGCTTAGCACTCAACACAGATACGCAGTATTTT.

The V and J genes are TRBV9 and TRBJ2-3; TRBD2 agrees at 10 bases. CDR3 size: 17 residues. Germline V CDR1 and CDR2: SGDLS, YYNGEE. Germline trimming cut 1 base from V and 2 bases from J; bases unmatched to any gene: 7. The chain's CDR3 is CASSVQASGSNTDTQYF. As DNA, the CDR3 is TGTGCCAGCAGCGTACAAGCTAGCGGGAGTAACACAGATACGCAGTATTTT.

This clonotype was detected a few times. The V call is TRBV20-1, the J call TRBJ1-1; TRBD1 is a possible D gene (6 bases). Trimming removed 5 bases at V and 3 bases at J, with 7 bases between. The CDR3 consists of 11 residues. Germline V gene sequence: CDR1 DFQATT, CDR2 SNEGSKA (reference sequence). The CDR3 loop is CSAGQYTEAFF. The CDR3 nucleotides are TGCAGTGCTGGACAGTACACTGAAGCTTTCTTT.

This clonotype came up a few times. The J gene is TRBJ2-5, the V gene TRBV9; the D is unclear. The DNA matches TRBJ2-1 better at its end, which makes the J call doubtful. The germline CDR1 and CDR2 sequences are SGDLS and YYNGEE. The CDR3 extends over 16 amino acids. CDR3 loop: CASSVDRALGYNEQFF. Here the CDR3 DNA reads TGTGCCAGCAGCGTAGATCGCGCCCTCGGTTACAATGAGCAGTTCTTC.

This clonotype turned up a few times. The CDR3 is CSARRLAGGSTDTQYF. The DNA of the CDR3 is TGCAGTGCGAGAAGACTAGCGGGGGGGTCCACAGATACGCAGTATTTT. The genes are TRBV20-1 and TRBJ2-3; 14 bases match TRBD2. The CDR3 length is 16 residues. Losses at the gene ends were 6 bases for V and 2 bases for J; bases not matched to a gene: 7. Germline CDR1 and CDR2: DFQATT and SNEGSKA (reference sequence).

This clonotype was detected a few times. CDR3 amino acids: CASSQVNKRIAGGLHEQFF. CDR3 sequence (DNA): TGTGCCAGCAGCCAAGTGAACAAGCGGATAGCGGGGGGACTCCATGAGCAGTTCTTC. The V and J genes are TRBV3-1 and TRBJ2-1; 10 nucleotides agree with TRBD2. Germline CDR1 is LGHDT and CDR2 is YNNKEL (reference sequence). With 1 base clipped from V and 8 bases from J, the junction kept 17 bases outside the gene matches. There are 19 residues in the CDR3.